This section outlines one T cell receptor (beta chain) sequence together with its context. The antigen this receptor binds is unknown. No base qualities exist here, and no much larger clone lies one base off it. This record comes from a study of cytomegalovirus exposure and HLA in healthy donors (dated by TCRdb to about 2017). For the study in its entirety: In an earlier analysis of about 560 of the donors, 276 Gb of sequence data and 90 million to 120 million unique TCR beta sequences from about 179 million T cells were reported. Rather than using new phenotypic data, the later analysis identified candidate immune exposures from TCR beta sequences and from how often those sequences occurred across donors. Typing coverage differed by locus: A, B, C, DRB1 and DQB1 were typed in about 620-630 donors, DQA1 in about 500, DPA1 in some 600, and DPB1 in 472. In addition to the first cohort of roughly 670 subjects, a separate validation cohort of 130 or so different subjects was used. An early release covering 550 to 700 HLA-typed donors comprised about 300 gigabases of sequencing data and roughly 85 million unique TCR sequences. A later analysis re-analyzed previously published TCR beta repertoires from 666 donors and added high-resolution HLA genotyping to study TCR occurrence patterns. To predict cytomegalovirus infection status, the study combined high-throughput TCR immunosequencing, statistical association of individual TCRs with disease status, and machine learning. To decide whether each TCR beta V gene segment behaved as functional or pseudogenic, an earlier analysis of over 500 of the donors relied on high-throughput TCR beta sequencing. Among the roughly 400 genotyped donors, 81% belonged to the genetic ancestry cluster associated with self-reported Caucasian donors. The study used immunosequencing to profile the T cell repertoires of several hundred subjects and linked those repertoires to cytomegalovirus serostatus. Both class I and class II loci were covered by HLA typing, at four-digit resolution. Every discovery cohort repertoire had been produced on one sequencing platform. Because of strong linkage in the cohort, a few DR-DQ haplotypes were treated as single units for association and clustering. On average, around 230,000 unique TCR beta nucleotide sequences were sequenced per donor among more than 350 genotyped donors of the cohort, with approximately 18% of those sequences being non-productive. Donor age, sex, ethnicity and CMV serostatus were compiled alongside the repertoire data. In a later genetic analysis, genome-wide SNP genotypes for about 55% of the 666 donors were used, and that subset was treated as a discovery cohort. The study was designed to test whether signatures of past pathogen exposure could be identified by cataloging public T cell receptors. The full study reports these points: In a later genetic analysis, a missense DCLRE1C variant was associated with V-gene and J-gene trimming of TCR beta chains, and the association was replicated in an independent cohort. Strong co-occurrence of HLA alleles, especially DR and DQ, made assigning TCR associations to individual alleles difficult. This cohort had only TCR beta chains sequenced, and the lack of alpha or paired-chain data limited which features could be detected. In a later analysis, HLA-associated TCR beta chains showed more clonal expansion and lower generation probabilities than non-associated chains that were equally common. Because the 87-base-pair reads could not distinguish some IMGT-functional V segments, including TRBV6-2 and TRBV6-3, those segments were excluded. CMV serostatus was the only immune exposure information available for the cohort. A further reported finding was that TCR beta sequences accurately predicted the HLA-A and HLA-B alleles for most subjects in the first cohort. The study gave a list of 150 to 200 TCR beta chains associated with cytomegalovirus. Most TCR sequences were seen in very few donors, while some public TCRs were found in many individuals. In a later analysis, most CMV-associated TCR beta chains were found to appear HLA-restricted, with HLA associations seemingly driven largely by CMV exposure. The authors suggested that the approach could potentially be generalized to other disease states and immunological phenotypes. Compared with the approximately 710-donor mean, donors in an Asian-associated ancestry cluster had fewer N-insertions in productive TCRs, according to a later genetic analysis. At a false discovery rate of 0.05, a later analysis linked 15,000 to 20,000 TCR beta sequences to specific HLA alleles. The classifier was reported to diagnose cytomegalovirus status with high specificity and sensitivity in both the original cohort and the validation cohort. The sequencing pipeline was judged likely to have produced a cluster of highly shared sequence variants as a technical artifact. Because counts were too low, roughly 17 rarely observed V segments, including chromosome 9 orphons, were left out of the earlier analysis of 500 to 650 of the donors. Correlated functional status among segregating V segments might reflect linkage disequilibrium, but an unknown experimental factor could not be ruled out. A later analysis reported that several top co-occurrence clusters appeared linked to parvovirus B19, influenza, CMV and Epstein-Barr virus. In vitro tests confirmed that a few of the cytomegalovirus-associated TCR beta chains recognize cytomegalovirus antigens. Sequencing depth was assumed to be roughly uniform across donors in the presence/absence analyses, though that assumption may not hold. An earlier analysis of approximately 540 of the donors showed that most TCR beta V segments appeared in productive rearrangements either about 87% or about 30% of the time, which broadly matched IMGT annotations. Because HLA typing was unavailable for some donors at each locus, only the typed subset was used in association tests. According to a later analysis, TCR association rates differed among HLA loci, with DRB1 alleles showing the most associated TCRs and HLA-C alleles showing the fewest.

V was cut back by 3 bases and J by 4 bases, leaving a gap of 10 bases between them. The CDR3 numbers 14 residues from cysteine through phenylalanine. This entry keeps only the CDR3 DNA: 42 bases, framed from base 1. Taken from the germline V gene, the CDR1 and CDR2 loops are SGDLS and YYNGEE. Preparation of the library involved the immunoSEQ multiplex PCR assay. The multiplex PCR relied on a mix of 60 forward primers for TCR Vbeta segments and 13 reverse primers for TCR Jbeta segments. The CDR3 region of rearranged TCR beta genes was amplified from genomic DNA with a multiplex PCR assay. On the Illumina HiSeq System, the amplified TCR beta libraries were sequenced as 87-base-pair reads. On the authors' methods: A later analysis tallied around 82 million unique TCR beta chains across the 700 or so repertoires, and some 10 million of those chains were shared by two or more donors. To remove PCR and sequencing errors, raw reads were error-corrected and collapsed into unique sequences using a nearest-neighbor algorithm that merged closely related sequences. V, D and J gene segments were assigned by aligning CDR3 sequences to IMGT reference sequences. For a sequence to be retained, a match of at least six nucleotides was required to both a V gene segment and a J gene segment. A rearrangement was called productive if the CDR3 had no stop codons and remained in frame with V and J, and every other rearrangement was called non-productive. CDR3 was defined according to IMGT convention as the region running from the second conserved V-encoded cysteine to the conserved J-encoded phenylalanine. The earlier analysis of some 550 of the donors excluded any sequence lacking an unambiguous match to a single V gene segment. In an earlier analysis of several hundred of the donors, a V segment was called functional when productive rearrangements were above 56.7%, and segregating when the standard deviation between donors exceeded 5%. A statistical classification framework was developed to diagnose cytomegalovirus status using the catalog of TCR beta chain sequences. V and J gene assignment, in a later analysis, came from comparing TCR nucleotide sequences with IMGT/GENE-DB human TR gene sequences. Using the TCRdist pipeline, a later analysis assigned CDR3 sequences along with most-parsimonious VDJ recombination scenarios. In a later analysis, each TCR beta chain was defined by its CDR3 amino acid sequence together with its V-gene family, and reads lacking a unique V-gene family were excluded. As a way to deal with suspected cross-contamination and a sequencing artifact, a later analysis dropped nearly 600 nucleotide sequences that were highly shared and had low generation probability. In a later analysis, a clonal expansion index was calculated for each public chain from normalized within-repertoire ranks of inferred template counts. A later analysis computed generation probabilities with a VDJ recombination model fitted to out-of-frame rearrangements, and checked the results against IGoR. In a later analysis, hypergeometric tests were used to score TCR-TCR, TCR-HLA and TCR-CMV co-occurrence, with a repertoire-size bias correction applied to TCR pairs. False discovery rates were estimated in a later analysis by permuting HLA or CMV assignments 20 times. In a later analysis, co-occurring TCRs were grouped using DBSCAN, and TCRdist sequence similarity was added for clustering within HLA-allele-positive subsets. For co-occurrence clustering, repertoires with fewer than 30,000 or more than 120,000 public chains were excluded, along with five repertoires with anomalous nucleotide sharing. TCRdb mirrors the immuneACCESS table, restricted to in-frame sequences. Some clones are absent from its copies; in checked studies, under half trace to an unresolved V gene, and the reason for the others is unknown. Clone size and V and J calls were adopted from that table, with D and trimming inferred from the DNA. The sample includes around 150,000 clones, with about 85% observed a single time. 2% to 2.5% of the sample is held by the ten biggest clonotypes.

The cohort was made up of about 610 healthy bone marrow donors. At the time of sampling, every cohort member was nominally healthy, though immune exposures that went unrecorded were likely present. The donor tested CMV seropositive and was one of the 289 seropositive cohort members. A peripheral blood sample was collected from each donor, and TCR beta sequencing was performed on peripheral blood mononuclear cells. Genomic DNA was extracted from the blood cell samples with the Qiagen DNeasy Blood Extraction Kit. Input material: PBMCs. The clonotype comes from a man aged 18 to 35 in good health and CMV-seropositive. The chain is made from TRBV9 and TRBJ2-2; the D region possibly corresponds to TRBD2 (5 bases align). The nucleotide sequence reads TGTGCCAGCAGCGGGATAGGGAGCACCGGGGAGCTGTTTTTT. Its amino acids are CASSGIGSTGELFF. The variable domain in full, with residues beyond the CDR3 obtained from the reference TRBV9 and TRBJ2-2 genes, is DSGVTQTPKHLITATGQRVTLRCSPRSGDLSVYWYQQSLDQGLQFLIQYYNGEERAKGNILERFSAQQFPDLHSELNLSSLELGDSALYFCASSGIGSTGELFFGEGSRLTVL.